The TCR beta chain under discussion was sequenced for a study of long-term antiretroviral therapy in people with HIV. This CDR3 contains 13 residues. The germline gives CDR1 LNHNV, CDR2 YYDKDF (reference sequence). The V gene lost 0 bases and the J gene lost 3 bases, with 3 bases spanning the gap. Run at survey level, the immunoSEQ assay was version v3.0. Clones were sequenced by immunoSEQ multiplex PCR, and TCRdb holds only the in-frame ones, with some missing. The sample has 30,000 to 40,000 clones, around 97% seen once; the top ten hold 2.5% to 3%. General study results and limits: Clones with expansion before ART led the repertoire at all time points.

With regard to this clone: The antigen is undetermined.

Per donor, a minimum of one pre-ART and a minimum of two post-ART PBMC samples were available. The specimen was unsorted PBMCs, collected 6.9 years after starting antiretroviral therapy. This chain connects TRBV15 to TRBJ1-5; D is undetermined. This clonotype originated in a man under 40 with HIV. For the CDR3, the DNA is TGTGCCACCAGCAGAGATCCCAATCAGCCCCAGCATTTT. Amino acids: CATSRDPNQPQHF.